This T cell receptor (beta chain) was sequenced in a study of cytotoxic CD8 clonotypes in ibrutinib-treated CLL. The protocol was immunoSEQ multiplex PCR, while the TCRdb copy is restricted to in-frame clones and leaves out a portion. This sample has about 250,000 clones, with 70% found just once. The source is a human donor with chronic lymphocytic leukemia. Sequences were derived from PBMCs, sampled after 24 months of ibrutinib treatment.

For the CDR3, the DNA is TGTGCCAGCAGTGTCCCTTCAGGGGCCAACGTCCTGACTTTC. Amino acids: CASSVPSGANVLTF. The chain combines TRBV6-1 with TRBJ2-6; no firm D call. The CDR3 has 14 amino acids. Germline values: CDR1 MNHNS, CDR2 SASEGT. Trimming removed 4 bases at V and 4 bases at J, with 8 bases between.